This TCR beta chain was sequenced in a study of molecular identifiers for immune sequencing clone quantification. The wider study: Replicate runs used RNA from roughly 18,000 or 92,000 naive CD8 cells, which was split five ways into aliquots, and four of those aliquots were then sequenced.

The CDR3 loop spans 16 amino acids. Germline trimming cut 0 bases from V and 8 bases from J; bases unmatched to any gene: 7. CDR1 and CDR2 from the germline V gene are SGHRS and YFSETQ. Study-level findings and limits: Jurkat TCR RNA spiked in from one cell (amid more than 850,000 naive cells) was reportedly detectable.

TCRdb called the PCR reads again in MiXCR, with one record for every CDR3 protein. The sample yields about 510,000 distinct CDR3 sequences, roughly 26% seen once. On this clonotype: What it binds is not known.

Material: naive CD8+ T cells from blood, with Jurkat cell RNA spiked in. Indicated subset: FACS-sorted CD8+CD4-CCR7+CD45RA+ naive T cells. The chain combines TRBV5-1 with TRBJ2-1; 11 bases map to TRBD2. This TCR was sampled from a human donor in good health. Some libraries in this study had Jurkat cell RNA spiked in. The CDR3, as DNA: TGCGCCAGCAGCTTGGCGGGACTAGCGGCCGGGGATGAGCAGTTCTTC. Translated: CASSLAGLAAGDEQFF.